This T cell receptor beta chain was identified in a study of neurological immune-mediated disorders. Noted time point: longitudinal time-point 2. Points from the study as a whole: No CDR3 amino acid sequences were shared by expanded clones across subjects, suggesting private repertoires in all groups.

Germline lookup yields CDR1 SGHRS and CDR2 YFSETQ. After removal of 3 bases from V and 11 bases from J, the junction contained 5 bases not matched to a gene. This CDR3 has 12 amino acids. Each TCR transcript was tagged with a 10-nucleotide random UMI during 5'RACE. TCRdb reprocessed the 5' RACE reads with MiXCR, giving one entry per CDR3 protein. The repertoire holds approximately 85,000 distinct CDR3 sequences, with roughly an eighth as singletons. This clonotype has a count of ten or more. As yet, its antigen is unknown. Sequenced: PBMCs. The rearrangement links TRBV5-1 to TRBJ1-2, with TRBD1 matching 9 bases. The source is a female donor with HTLV-1-associated myelopathy (HAM/TSP). The CDR3 bases are TGCGCCAGCAGCTCGGGACAGGGCCAATACACCTTC. Protein: CASSSGQGQYTF. The entire variable domain, with the rest obtained from reference TRBV5-1 and TRBJ1-2, is as follows: KAGVTQTPRYLIKTRGQQVTLSCSPISGHRSVSWYQQTPGQGLQFLFEYFSETQRNKGNFPGRFSGRQFSNSRSEMNVSTLELGDSALYLCASSSGQGQYTFGSGTRLTVV.